This TCR beta chain was sequenced for a study of blood T cell repertoires in COVID-19. The germline gives CDR1 MNHEY, CDR2 SVGAGI. CDR3 size: 15 residues. V dropped 2 bases and J dropped 5; count of bases not matched to a gene: 7. Profiled with immunoSEQ multiplex PCR; TCRdb holds only in-frame clones, not every one. The table lists about 86,000 clones, 85% of them singletons. This TCR was sampled from a man aged 50 or older with acute or convalescent COVID-19. The chain joins TRBV6-5 to TRBJ1-2, with 8 bases lining up with TRBD1. The source material was peripheral blood. The CDR3 spells CASSYEPGQVYGYTF. The DNA for the CDR3 is TGTGCCAGCAGTTACGAGCCGGGACAGGTATATGGCTACACCTTC.